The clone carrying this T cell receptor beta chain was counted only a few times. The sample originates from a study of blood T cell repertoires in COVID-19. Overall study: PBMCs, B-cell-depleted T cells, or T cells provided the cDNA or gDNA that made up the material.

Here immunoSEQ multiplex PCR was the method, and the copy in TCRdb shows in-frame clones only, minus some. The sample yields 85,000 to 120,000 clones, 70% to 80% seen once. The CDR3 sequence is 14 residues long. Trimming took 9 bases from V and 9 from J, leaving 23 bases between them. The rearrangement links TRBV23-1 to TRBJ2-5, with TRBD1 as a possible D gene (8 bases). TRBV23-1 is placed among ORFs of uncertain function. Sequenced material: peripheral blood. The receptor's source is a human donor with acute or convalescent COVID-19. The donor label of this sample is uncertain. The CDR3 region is CASTGGENGWAQYF. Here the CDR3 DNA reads TGCGCCAGTACAGGGGGGGAAAACGGTTGGGCCCAGTACTTC.